This TCR beta chain was captured by sequencing in a study of blood T cell repertoires in COVID-19. On the study more broadly: Both acute and convalescent COVID-19 samples were obtained from the United States, Italy and Spain. Sample material is recorded as cDNA or gDNA derived from T cells, B-cell-depleted T cells, or PBMCs.

CDR3 length equals 18 residues. Some clones are missing from TCRdb's copy, which holds only in-frame ones; the method was immunoSEQ multiplex PCR. The data show more than 120,000 clones, with about 85% seen just once and around 2.5% held by the top ten. The sequence was obtained from a human donor with acute or convalescent COVID-19. The donor label of this sample is uncertain. Sample: peripheral blood. The chain uses TRBV21-1 and TRBJ2-7; TRBD1, the D gene given by the table, was not confirmed from the DNA. TRBV21-1 is annotated as a pseudogene. This chain's CDR3 is CASSKAGVPGQAAYEQYF. The DNA for the CDR3 is TGTGCCAGCAGCAAAGCGGGAGTCCCGGGACAGGCCGCCTACGAGCAGTACTTC.